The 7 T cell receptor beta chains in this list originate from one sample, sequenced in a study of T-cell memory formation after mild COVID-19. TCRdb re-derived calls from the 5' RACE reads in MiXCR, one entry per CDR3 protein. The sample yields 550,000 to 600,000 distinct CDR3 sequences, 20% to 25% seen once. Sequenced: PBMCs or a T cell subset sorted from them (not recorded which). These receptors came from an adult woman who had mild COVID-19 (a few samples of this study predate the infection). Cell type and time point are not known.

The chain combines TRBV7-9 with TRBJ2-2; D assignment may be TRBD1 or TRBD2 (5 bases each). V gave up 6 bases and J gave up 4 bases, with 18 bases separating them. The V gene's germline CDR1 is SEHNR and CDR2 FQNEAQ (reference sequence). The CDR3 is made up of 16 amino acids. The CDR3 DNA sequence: TGTGCCAGCAGGAGGGACCTCCTAACCTCCACCGGGGAGCTGTTTTTT. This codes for CASRRDLLTSTGELFF.

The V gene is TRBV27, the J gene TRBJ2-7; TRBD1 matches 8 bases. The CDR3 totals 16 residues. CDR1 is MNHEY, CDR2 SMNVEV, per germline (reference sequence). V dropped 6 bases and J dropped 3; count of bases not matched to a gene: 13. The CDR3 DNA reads TGTGCCAGCAGCCTGAATGCAGGGGGCAGATACTACGAGCAGTACTTC. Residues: CASSLNAGGRYYEQYF.

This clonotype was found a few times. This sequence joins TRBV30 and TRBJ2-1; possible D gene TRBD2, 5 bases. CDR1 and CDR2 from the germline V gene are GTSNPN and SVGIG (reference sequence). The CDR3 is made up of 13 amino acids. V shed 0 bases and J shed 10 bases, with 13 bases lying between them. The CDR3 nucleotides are TGTGCCTGGAGTGTACGGTCTAGAGGGGAGCAGTTCTTC. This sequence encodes CAWSVRSRGEQFF.

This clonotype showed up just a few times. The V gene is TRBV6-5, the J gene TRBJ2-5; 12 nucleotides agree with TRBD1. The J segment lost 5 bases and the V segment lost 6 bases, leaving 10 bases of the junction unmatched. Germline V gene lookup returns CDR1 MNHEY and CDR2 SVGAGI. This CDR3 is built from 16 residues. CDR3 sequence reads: CASRTGQGAYIETQYF. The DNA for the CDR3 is TGTGCCAGCAGAACGGGACAGGGGGCCTATATCGAGACCCAGTACTTC.

The CDR3 is CAWNRDGGYTF. The CDR3 region has the DNA TGTGCCTGGAACAGGGATGGTGGCTACACCTTC. The rearrangement joins TRBV30 to TRBJ1-2; maybe TRBD1 (6 bases). In germline, CDR1 is GTSNPN, CDR2 SVGIG (reference sequence). Trimming stripped 4 bases from V and 7 bases from J, with 10 bases between. This CDR3 has 11 residues.

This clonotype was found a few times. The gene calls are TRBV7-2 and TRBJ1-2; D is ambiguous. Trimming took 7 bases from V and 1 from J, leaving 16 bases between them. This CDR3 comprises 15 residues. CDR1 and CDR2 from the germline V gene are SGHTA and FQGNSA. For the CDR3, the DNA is TGTGCCAGCACCCCGGTGGTTACTTTTAACTATGGCTACACCTTC. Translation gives CASTPVVTFNYGYTF.

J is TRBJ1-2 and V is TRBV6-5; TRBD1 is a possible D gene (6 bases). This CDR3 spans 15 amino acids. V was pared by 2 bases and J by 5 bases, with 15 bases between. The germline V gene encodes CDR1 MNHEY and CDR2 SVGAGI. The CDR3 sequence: CASSYNGGPRYGYTF. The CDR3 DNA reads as TGTGCCAGCAGTTACAACGGGGGGCCACGGTATGGCTACACCTTC.